The 17 T cell receptor beta chains below come from one sample, sequenced in a study of shared clonotypes between healthy human individuals. Assay: immunoSEQ multiplex PCR; the TCRdb copy retains only in-frame clones and omits some. The sample shows approximately 840,000 clones, about 96% of them seen only once. Selected positively for CCR7 and CD45RO-negative, naive CD8 cells excluded terminally differentiated effector memory CD45RA+ cells. The sample taken for sequencing was naive CD8+ T cells sorted from blood. These receptors were taken from a man aged 30-40 years in good health.

The chain joins TRBV29-1 to TRBJ2-5; maybe TRBD2 (6 bases). The CDR3 is 14 residues long. The germline V gene has CDR1 SQVTM and CDR2 ANQGSEA. Trimming pared 2 bases from V and 5 bases from J, leaving 15 bases between. The CDR3 loop is CSVEFRGLGETQYF. The CDR3 bases are TGCAGCGTTGAATTTCGGGGGTTGGGTGAGACCCAGTACTTC.

The genes are TRBV11-2 and TRBJ2-1; the match to TRBD2 covers 10 bases. This CDR3 spans 15 amino acids. The ends lost 3 bases at V and 7 bases at J; junction bases unmatched: 6. Germline CDR1 is SGHAT and CDR2 is FQNNGV. The CDR3 region is CASSLPAGGRNEQFF. The DNA for the CDR3 is TGTGCCAGCAGCTTGCCAGCGGGAGGGAGGAATGAGCAGTTCTTC.

J is TRBJ2-5 and V is TRBV28; TRBD2 aligns across 10 bases. Trimming cost V 9 bases and J 2 bases; bases outside gene matches: 9. The germline CDR1 and CDR2 sequences are MDHEN and SYDVKM. The CDR3 sequence is 15 residues long. The CDR3 DNA reads as TGTGCCAGTGAGATCGAGCGGGAGGGTCAAGAGACCCAGTACTTC. Protein sequence: CASEIEREGQETQYF.

The rearrangement uses TRBV5-1 and TRBJ2-2, with 7 nucleotides matching TRBD2. The CDR3 loop spans 17 amino acids. After removal of 2 bases from V and 0 bases from J, the junction contained 7 bases not matched to a gene. Germline loops: CDR1 SGHRS, CDR2 YFSETQ. The CDR3 here is CASSFGLADSNTGELFF. The CDR3 DNA follows: TGCGCCAGCAGCTTTGGCCTAGCGGACTCGAACACCGGGGAGCTGTTTTTT.

V and J are TRBV12-5 and TRBJ1-2; perhaps TRBD1 as D (6 bases). Germline V gene lookup returns CDR1 LGHNT and CDR2 FRNRAP. CDR3 size: 12 residues. Trimming took 5 bases from V and 6 from J, leaving 10 bases between them. The CDR3 DNA reads as TGTGCTAGTGGTACAGGGAGTCATGGCTACACCTTC. Encoded protein: CASGTGSHGYTF.

This clone showed up just once. This rearrangement joins TRBV27 to TRBJ2-7, with TRBD2 identical over 12 bases. Germline V gene sequence: CDR1 MNHEY, CDR2 SMNVEV (reference sequence). The CDR3 has 16 amino acids. Losses at the gene ends were 5 bases for V and 9 bases for J; bases not matched to a gene: 14. DNA of the CDR3: TGTGCCAGCAGTCCCGGGACTAGCGGGCCCCCTTATCGGCAGTACTTC. Its translation: CASSPGTSGPPYRQYF.

This clone was detected only once. Different DNA sequences within this sample yield the same CDR3. The chain employs TRBV7-9 and TRBJ2-1; the D gene is possibly TRBD2 (6 bases). The CDR3 length is 15 residues. Germline CDR1 SEHNR, CDR2 FQNEAQ (reference sequence). V gave up 2 bases and J gave up 1 base, with 9 bases separating them. Here the CDR3 reads CASSLIGGSYNEQFF. The CDR3 DNA reads as TGTGCCAGCAGCTTAATCGGGGGATCCTACAATGAGCAGTTCTTC.

The chain carries TRBV20-1 and TRBJ2-1; no clear D. With 0 bases removed from V and 9 bases from J, the gap between germline ends came to 3 bases. The germline CDR1 and CDR2 sequences are DFQATT and SNEGSKA (reference sequence). The CDR3 contains 10 residues. CDR3 nucleotides: TGCAGTGCTAGAGAACGTGAGCAGTTCTTC. This translates into CSAREREQFF.

The chain uses TRBV9 and TRBJ1-1; 7 bases align to TRBD1. Losses at the gene ends were 3 bases for V and 1 base for J; bases not matched to a gene: 3. Germline CDR1 and CDR2: SGDLS and YYNGEE. The CDR3 covers 14 residues. The CDR3 DNA follows: TGTGCCAGCAGCGGACGACAGGGGAACACTGAAGCTTTCTTT. This sequence encodes CASSGRQGNTEAFF.

The chain has TRBV12-5 and TRBJ2-7; D gene uncertain. Germline CDR1 LGHNT, CDR2 FRNRAP. CDR3 length: 13 amino acids. With 2 bases removed from V and 1 base from J, the gap between germline ends came to 6 bases. The CDR3 DNA is TGTGCTAGTGGTTTGTACGGATCCTACGAGCAGTACTTC. Its translation is CASGLYGSYEQYF.

CDR3 bases: TGTGCCAGCAGCCGTTACTACGAGCAGTACTTC. It is translated as CASSRYYEQYF. The chain couples TRBV14 to TRBJ2-7; D remains unclear. CDR1 and CDR2 from the germline V gene are SGHDN and FVKESK. Trimming pared 4 bases from V and 3 bases from J, leaving 4 bases between. CDR3 size: 11 residues.

The rearrangement joins TRBV4-3 to TRBJ1-5; D remains unclear. In germline, CDR1 is LGHNA, CDR2 YSLEER. The CDR3 covers 14 residues. V was shortened by 1 base and J by 8 bases, with 12 bases between the two germline ends. In nucleotides, the CDR3 is TGCGCCAGCAGCCAAGGTCTGTCTAGTGAGCCCCAGCATTTT. Translated: CASSQGLSSEPQHF.

The J gene is TRBJ2-4, the V gene TRBV6-1; the D is unclear. The germline V gene has CDR1 MNHNS and CDR2 SASEGT. Trimming removed 1 base at V and 9 bases at J, with 13 bases between. There are 14 residues in the CDR3. The CDR3 protein is CASSEVRARSIQYF. For the CDR3, the DNA is TGTGCCAGCAGTGAAGTTAGGGCCCGGAGCATTCAGTACTTC.

This chain joins TRBV2 and TRBJ1-2, with D possibly being TRBD1 (6 bases). Germline CDR1 SNHLY, CDR2 FYNNEI. This CDR3 region has 14 residues. The V and J ends lost 0 bases and 4 bases respectively, with 9 bases between them. Written as DNA, the CDR3 is TGTGCCAGCAGTGAAGCGTCAGGGGCCTATGGCTACACCTTC. Protein sequence: CASSEASGAYGYTF.

The chain combines TRBV11-2 with TRBJ2-7; D is unresolved. CDR1 SGHAT and CDR2 FQNNGV come from the germline V gene. The ends were cut back, 0 bases at V and 1 base at J, with 10 bases in the middle. The CDR3 spans 15 residues. CDR3 DNA sequence: TGTGCCAGCAGCTTAGATTTAGCACAGTCCTACGAGCAGTACTTC. Amino acid sequence: CASSLDLAQSYEQYF.

V and J are TRBV11-2 and TRBJ2-1; TRBD2 is a possible D gene (5 bases). The CDR3 runs to 16 residues. V was clipped by 2 bases and J by 3 bases, with 14 bases between them. Germline CDR1 and CDR2: SGHAT and FQNNGV. The CDR3 reads CASSLWTAAHYNEQFF. The CDR3, as DNA: TGTGCCAGCAGCTTATGGACTGCAGCCCACTACAATGAGCAGTTCTTC.

Points on this clone: A much larger clone differs from this one at a single base, so this may be a read error. The J gene is TRBJ2-5, the V gene TRBV5-6, with 13 nucleotides matching TRBD2. The CDR3 totals 14 residues. V gave up 7 bases and J gave up 5 bases; unmatched junction bases: 5. Per the germline V gene, CDR1 is SGHDT and CDR2 is YYEEEE. CDR3 sequence: CASRTSGSMETQYF. In DNA form, the CDR3 reads TGTGCCAGCCGGACTAGCGGGAGTATGGAGACCCAGTACTTC.